This T cell receptor beta chain was captured in a study of blood T cell repertoires in COVID-19. Each recovered donor of Cohort 3 presented with two negative PCRs, clearance, or symptom resolution. Germline trimming cut 8 bases from V and 5 bases from J; bases unmatched to any gene: 4. CDR3 length equals 13 residues. Per the original methods: Estimated nucleated cell counts came from reference gene primer amplification. The data were produced by immunoSEQ multiplex PCR, yet TCRdb's version contains in-frame clones alone and is incomplete. The V and J calls and clone size are taken from that table; D and trimming were inferred from the DNA. The profile shows over 250,000 clones, around nine tenths of them singletons.

The TCR comes from a man aged 55 to 70 who had recovered from COVID-19. The sample consisted of PBMCs or T cells enriched from blood (not recorded which). The genes are TRBV12-3 or TRBV12-4 and TRBJ2-3, with 10 bases that match TRBD2. CDR3 residues: CASRGLALDTQYF. CDR3 nucleotide sequence: TGTGCCAGCCGGGGACTAGCGCTAGATACGCAGTATTTT.